These 10 T cell receptor beta chains were all obtained from the same sample, sequenced in a study of Ad26.COV2.S vaccination and SARS-CoV-2 variants. Method: immunoSEQ multiplex PCR; TCRdb's copy keeps in-frame clones and lacks some. The sample includes around 450,000 clones, approximately 90% seen only once; the top ten take about 1.5%. The treatment denotes: about 20 received Ad26.COV2.S at low or high dose, single or two shots; about five received placebo; per-sample allocation not given. On day 63 after the first injection, vaccine and placebo recipients gave samples. The input for sequencing was peripheral blood, taken in a trial of Ad26.COV2.S vaccine versus placebo. The receptors were sampled from a person between 18 and 59 years old who received the Ad26.COV2.S COVID-19 vaccine or a placebo.

CDR3 amino acids: CASSFPTRSSGDNYEQYF. DNA for the CDR3: TGTGCCAGCAGTTTCCCAACCCGGTCTAGCGGAGATAACTACGAGCAGTACTTC. V usage is TRBV28 and J usage is TRBJ2-7; the match to TRBD2 covers 7 bases. The germline V gene encodes CDR1 MDHEN and CDR2 SYDVKM. With V trimmed by 3 bases and J by 3 bases, 17 bases remained unmatched. CDR3 length: 18 residues.

The chain employs TRBV7-9 and TRBJ1-3; 8 positions match TRBD1. J was trimmed by 5 bases and V by 1 base; bases with no gene match: 4. Germline CDR1 reads SEHNR; CDR2 reads FQNEAQ (reference sequence). The CDR3 has 15 amino acids. CDR3 nucleotides: TGTGCCAGCAGCTTAGGGACAGGGTTTCGAAACACCATATATTTT. It specifies CASSLGTGFRNTIYF.

The chain is built from TRBV19 and TRBJ2-2; D is uncertain. This CDR3 has 12 residues. Trimming took 5 bases from V and 4 from J, leaving 5 bases between them. Germline V gene lookup returns CDR1 LNHDA and CDR2 SQIVND (reference sequence). The CDR3 DNA reads TGTGCCAGTAGTGTCAGCACCGGGGAGCTGTTTTTT. This encodes CASSVSTGELFF. Together with reference TRBV19 and TRBJ2-2, the CDR3 gives the full variable domain: DGGITQSPKYLFRKEGQNVTLSCEQNLNHDAMYWYRQDPGQGLRLIYYSQIVNDFQKGDIAEGYSVSREKKESFPLTVTSAQKNPTAFYLCASSVSTGELFFGEGSRLTVL.

The chain uses TRBV5-1 and TRBJ2-7; D may be TRBD2 (6 bases). Germline-derived CDR1 and CDR2 are SGHRS and YFSETQ. The length of the CDR3 is 14 residues. The V end was cut by 1 base, the J end by 7 bases, with 15 bases between. In DNA form, the CDR3 reads TGCGCCAGCAGCTTGATCCGTGGGAGGACTGAGCAGTACTTC. Residues: CASSLIRGRTEQYF. The full variable domain, with the rest looked up from reference TRBV5-1 and TRBJ2-7, is KAGVTQTPRYLIKTRGQQVTLSCSPISGHRSVSWYQQTPGQGLQFLFEYFSETQRNKGNFPGRFSGRQFSNSRSEMNVSTLELGDSALYLCASSLIRGRTEQYFGPGTRLTVT.

This sequence joins TRBV7-9 and TRBJ1-6; no clear D gene. Trimming removed 5 bases from V and 7 bases from J, with 12 bases in between. There are 14 residues in the CDR3. CDR1 and CDR2 from the germline V gene are SEHNR and FQNEAQ (reference sequence). The DNA for the CDR3 is TGTGCCAGCAGCCGTATGGACGGGAATTCACCCCTCCACTTT. This sequence encodes CASSRMDGNSPLHF.

The rearrangement joins TRBV20-1 to TRBJ2-7, with unresolved D. The CDR3 is 11 amino acids. CDR1 is DFQATT and CDR2 is SNEGSKA in the germline V gene (reference sequence). The V end lost 3 bases, the J end lost 4 bases, and 7 bases lay between the germline ends. In DNA, the CDR3 is TGCAGTGCTAGCCAGCAGTACGAGCAGTACTTC. It is translated as CSASQQYEQYF.

V is TRBV4-1 and J is TRBJ1-1; D is possibly TRBD1 (6 bases). This CDR3 comprises 14 residues. The ends were cut back, 4 bases at V and 7 bases at J, with 16 bases in the middle. CDR1 is MGHRA and CDR2 is YSYEKL in the germline V gene. The CDR3, as DNA: TGCGCCAGCAGCCGAGGAACAGGGTCCATTGAAGCTTTCTTT. The encoded protein is CASSRGTGSIEAFF.

The J gene is TRBJ1-1, the V gene TRBV5-6; tentatively, D is TRBD1 (5 bases). The V gene lost 6 bases and the J gene lost 6 bases, with 12 bases spanning the gap. The CDR3 has 12 residues. Germline V gives CDR1 SGHDT, CDR2 YYEEEE. The CDR3 DNA follows: TGTGCCAGCATCCTGGGGGGGTCTGAAGCTTTCTTT. Translated: CASILGGSEAFF.

The gene calls are TRBV7-2 and TRBJ1-2, with D uncertain. Germline lookup yields CDR1 SGHTA and CDR2 FQGNSA. The CDR3 is 15 residues long. V lost 5 bases to trimming and J lost 4 bases, with 17 bases between them. The chain's CDR3 is CASSPSSADSYGYTF. CDR3 DNA: TGTGCCAGCAGCCCGAGCTCGGCAGACTCCTATGGCTACACCTTC. Filled out from reference TRBV7-2 and TRBJ1-2, the complete variable domain reads GAGVSQSPSNKVTEKGKDVELRCDPISGHTALYWYRQSLGQGLEFLIYFQGNSAPDKSGLPSDRFSAERTGGSVSTLTIQRTQQEDSAVYLCASSPSSADSYGYTFGSGTRLTVV.

This clone was observed a single time. Different DNA sequences within this sample yield the same CDR3. The chain uses TRBV28 and TRBJ2-7; the D is unclear. Germline V lookup: CDR1 MDHEN, CDR2 SYDVKM. This CDR3 spans 11 amino acids. Trimming removed 3 bases at V and 4 bases at J, with 4 bases between. For the CDR3, the DNA is TGTGCCAGCAGTTTTCGGTACGAGCAGTACTTC. Protein: CASSFRYEQYF.